This T cell receptor (beta chain) was profiled in a study of metastatic and nonmetastatic thyroid tumors. General study points: Relative to benign nodules, malignant thyroid tumors were reportedly characterized by significantly elevated TCR beta diversity in blood and tumor.

Each patient came to thyroid surgery without any prior treatment (of any kind). Original data processing: A papillary thyroid cancer distant-metastasis classifier was built from CDR3 differences across clinicopathological groups. Through MiXCR, TCRdb re-clonotyped the PCR reads. The V and J calls come from TCRdb's annotation, not from the publication. The data hold 30,000 to 40,000 clones, with roughly 22% observed a single time. Germline CDR1 DFQATT, CDR2 SNEGSKA (reference sequence). This CDR3 is built from 14 residues. V trimming: 0 bases; J trimming: 7 bases; junction bases outside the gene matches: 7. As to this clone: As yet, its antigen is unknown.

The TCR originated in a male donor with papillary thyroid cancer or a benign thyroid nodule (not recorded which). Some clones in this sample may be carry-over from other donors' samples. Sequencing was performed on tumor tissue. This chain links TRBV20-1 with TRBJ1-1, with TRBD1 matching 8 bases. CDR3 coding DNA: TGCAGTGCTAGAGATGTACAGGGGGAAATTGAAGCTTTCTTT. It codes for CSARDVQGEIEAFF.